A single sample is the source of the 26 T cell receptor beta chains below, sequenced in a study of CD8 T cells in ankylosing spondylitis. TCRdb redid the calling of the 5' RACE reads with MiXCR, one entry per CDR3 protein. Found here are approximately 210,000 distinct CDR3 sequences, about 13% of them singletons; the top ten hold 16%. Sequenced sample: blood, either unsorted or a sorted T cell fraction (not recorded which). The receptors originated from a male donor with ankylosing spondylitis or in good health (not recorded which).

This chain joins TRBV20-1 and TRBJ2-4, with a possible D match to TRBD2 (6 bases). Germline loops: CDR1 DFQATT, CDR2 SNEGSKA (reference sequence). This CDR3 has 15 residues. The V gene lost 0 bases and the J gene lost 5 bases, with 14 bases spanning the gap. CDR3 bases: TGCAGTGCTAGAGATCATTCGCGGGGTGAAAACATTCAGTACTTC. Amino acids: CSARDHSRGENIQYF.

The J gene is TRBJ1-1, the V gene TRBV4-1; D gene unclear. The CDR3 has 13 amino acids. V lost 6 bases and J 5 bases, leaving 13 bases between the germline ends. Germline assignment: CDR1 MGHRA and CDR2 YSYEKL. The CDR3 sequence: CASSQNPRTEAFF. CDR3 bases: TGCGCCAGCAGTCAGAACCCCAGGACTGAAGCTTTCTTT.

This rearrangement joins TRBV14 to TRBJ2-7; D gene ambiguous. Trimming removed 0 bases at V and 3 bases at J, with 15 bases between. Germline V CDR1 and CDR2: SGHDN, FVKESK. The CDR3 runs to 16 residues. CDR3 sequence: CASSQDRSLYLYEQYF. The CDR3 DNA reads TGTGCCAGCAGCCAAGATCGATCGCTATATCTCTACGAGCAGTACTTC.

The chain recombines TRBV11-2 with TRBJ2-2; TRBD2 might be the D (6 bases). Germline values: CDR1 SGHAT, CDR2 FQNNGV. V shed 2 bases and J shed 2 bases, with 15 bases lying between them. This CDR3 comprises 17 residues. The CDR3, as DNA: TGTGCCAGCAGCTTAAATATTGTAGGACTAAACACCGGGGAGCTGTTTTTT. Amino acid sequence: CASSLNIVGLNTGELFF. Drawing the rest from reference TRBV11-2 and TRBJ2-2, the complete variable domain is EAGVAQSPRYKIIEKRQSVAFWCNPISGHATLYWYQQILGQGPKLLIQFQNNGVVDDSQLPKDRFSAERLKGVDSTLKIQPAKLEDSAVYLCASSLNIVGLNTGELFFGEGSRLTVL.

This clonotype came up a few times. The J gene is TRBJ2-1, the V gene TRBV20-1, with TRBD2 matching over 10 bases. Trimming took 0 bases from V and 6 from J; bases not matched to a gene: 5. The CDR3 contains 15 residues. Germline V CDR1 and CDR2: DFQATT, SNEGSKA (reference sequence). In nucleotides, the CDR3 is TGCAGTGCTAGAGATAAGGTAGCGGGAGGCAATGAGCAGTTCTTC. It specifies CSARDKVAGGNEQFF.

This clonotype was seen a handful of times. This chain joins TRBV4-1 and TRBJ1-1; D is possibly TRBD1 (5 bases). Germline CDR1 reads MGHRA; CDR2 reads YSYEKL. V was shortened by 0 bases and J by 1 base, with 9 bases between the two germline ends. The CDR3 consists of 15 residues. The CDR3 DNA reads as TGCGCCAGCAGCCAAGACCCTCAGGGGAACACTGAAGCTTTCTTT. Protein sequence: CASSQDPQGNTEAFF.

This chain joins TRBV12-5 and TRBJ2-7; no definite D call. The CDR3 has 12 amino acids. V was trimmed by 5 bases and J by 3 bases, leaving 8 bases between them. CDR1 and CDR2 (germline): LGHNT, FRNRAP. Written as DNA, the CDR3 is TGTGCTAGTGGTCCCGACAACTACGAGCAGTACTTC. Protein sequence: CASGPDNYEQYF.

This clonotype was counted at least ten times. The chain joins TRBV5-1 to TRBJ2-7; 11 bases agree with TRBD2. Germline V gene lookup returns CDR1 SGHRS and CDR2 YFSETQ. This CDR3 contains 16 residues. The ends lost 2 bases at V and 3 bases at J; junction bases unmatched: 7. CDR3 residues: CASSLHPGTSGYEQYF. CDR3 DNA: TGCGCCAGCAGCTTACATCCCGGGACTAGCGGCTACGAGCAGTACTTC.

This clonotype was seen more than once but under ten times. The chain joins TRBV29-1 to TRBJ2-2; 7 bases align to TRBD2. Losses at the gene ends were 2 bases for V and 2 bases for J; bases not matched to a gene: 2. CDR1 and CDR2 from the germline V gene are SQVTM and ANQGSEA. The CDR3 extends over 14 amino acids. The CDR3 protein is CSVESGVNTGELFF. CDR3 DNA sequence: TGCAGCGTTGAAAGCGGGGTTAACACCGGGGAGCTGTTTTTT.

This rearrangement joins TRBV12-3 or TRBV12-4 to TRBJ2-1, with 7 bases matching TRBD2. The CDR3 consists of 14 residues. The V gene end was trimmed by 10 bases and the J gene end by 2 bases; junction bases not matched to a gene: 8. CDR3 DNA: TGTGCCACCGGGGCGGGAGTCACCTACAATGAGCAGTTCTTC. This encodes CATGAGVTYNEQFF.

The sample holds many counts of this clonotype. This rearrangement joins TRBV12-3 or TRBV12-4 to TRBJ2-3, with D perhaps given as TRBD1 or TRBD2 (6 bases each). The CDR3 runs to 12 residues. V gave up 8 bases and J gave up 4 bases, with 10 bases separating them. CDR3 loop: CASLGGADTQYF. The CDR3 bases are TGTGCCAGCCTGGGGGGCGCAGATACGCAGTATTTT.

This chain links TRBV10-2 with TRBJ1-5, with D unresolved. Germline CDR1 WSHSY, CDR2 SAAADI. Trimming left V 1 base short and J 4 bases short, with 8 bases between. The CDR3 is 14 amino acids. The CDR3 bases are TGCGCCAGCAGTGAGTTCGCCCTTAATCAGCCCCAGCATTTT. Amino acid sequence: CASSEFALNQPQHF.

The CDR3 region has the DNA TGTGCTAGTGGTGGGGGGGGGACGATAATCTCCTACAATGAGCAGTTCTTC. It is translated as CASGGGGTIISYNEQFF. The chain employs TRBV12-5 and TRBJ2-1; 7 positions match TRBD2. V lost 5 bases, J lost 0 bases, and 10 bases stayed unmatched. The CDR3 is 17 residues long. Germline V CDR1 and CDR2: LGHNT, FRNRAP.

The V and J genes are TRBV10-1 and TRBJ2-7; 7 bases match TRBD2. After removal of 6 bases from V and 2 bases from J, the junction contained 7 bases not matched to a gene. CDR3 length: 14 residues. Germline-derived CDR1 and CDR2 are WNHNN and SYGVQD (reference sequence). CDR3 region: CASSVGGGAYEQYF. CDR3 in DNA: TGCGCCAGCAGCGTTGGCGGGGGAGCCTACGAGCAGTACTTC.

The chain carries TRBV11-2 and TRBJ2-3, with 8 bases matching TRBD1. The CDR3 is made up of 15 amino acids. Losses at the gene ends were 4 bases for V and 5 bases for J; bases not matched to a gene: 8. CDR1 and CDR2 (germline): SGHAT, FQNNGV. The CDR3 protein is CASSSAGGAGDTQYF. The CDR3 DNA follows: TGTGCCAGCAGCTCCGCAGGGGGCGCGGGAGATACGCAGTATTTT.

This clonotype was counted at least ten times. This sequence joins TRBV20-1 and TRBJ1-1; TRBD1 is a possible D gene (5 bases). Germline V lookup: CDR1 DFQATT, CDR2 SNEGSKA (reference sequence). This CDR3 has 13 residues. Trimming left V 6 bases short and J 4 bases short, with 15 bases between. Here the CDR3 DNA reads TGCAGTGCCGGATCGTCCGGGACCACTGAAGCTTTCTTT. It yields the protein CSAGSSGTTEAFF.

The gene calls are TRBV7-9 and TRBJ1-4; D uncertain. The CDR3 consists of 11 residues. Germline CDR1 SEHNR, CDR2 FQNEAQ (reference sequence). V was cut by 4 bases and J by 8 bases, with 5 bases left in between. DNA for the CDR3: TGTGCCAGCAGCTCCCAAGAAAAACTGTTTTTT. It codes for CASSSQEKLFF. Filled out from reference TRBV7-9 and TRBJ1-4, the complete variable domain reads DTGVSQNPRHKITKRGQNVTFRCDPISEHNRLYWYRQTLGQGPEFLTYFQNEAQLEKSRLLSDRFSAERPKGSFSTLEIQRTEQGDSAMYLCASSSQEKLFFGSGTQLSVL.

The table lists this clonotype with a few counts. This chain connects TRBV12-3 or TRBV12-4 to TRBJ1-2; 11 bases fit TRBD1. Losses at the gene ends were 3 bases for V and 4 bases for J; bases not matched to a gene: 1. There are 14 residues in the CDR3. Here the CDR3 reads CASSLDRGLYGYTF. The CDR3 region has the DNA TGTGCCAGCAGTTTGGACAGGGGGCTCTATGGCTACACCTTC.

The chain uses TRBV5-1 and TRBJ2-5; 8 bases line up with TRBD1. CDR3 length equals 17 residues. The V gene end was trimmed by 0 bases and the J gene end by 2 bases; junction bases not matched to a gene: 9. Germline loops: CDR1 SGHRS, CDR2 YFSETQ. As DNA, the CDR3 is TGCGCCAGCAGCTTGGGGGGAACAGGGGGTCCTCAAGAGACCCAGTACTTC. As protein: CASSLGGTGGPQETQYF. The variable domain in full, with the rest retrieved from reference TRBV5-1 and TRBJ2-5, is KAGVTQTPRYLIKTRGQQVTLSCSPISGHRSVSWYQQTPGQGLQFLFEYFSETQRNKGNFPGRFSGRQFSNSRSEMNVSTLELGDSALYLCASSLGGTGGPQETQYFGPGTRLLVL.

The chain has TRBV12-3 or TRBV12-4 and TRBJ1-1, with a tentative D call TRBD1 (6 bases). The V end lost 7 bases, the J end lost 4 bases, and 16 bases lay between the germline ends. CDR3 length equals 14 residues. CDR3 nucleotides: TGTGCCAGCATCTCATCGGGGGGGCTCACTGAAGCTTTCTTT. It translates to CASISSGGLTEAFF.

The genes are TRBV5-1 and TRBJ2-1; a weak D match, TRBD2 (7 bases). CDR3 length: 15 residues. V shed 6 bases and J shed 2 bases, with 15 bases lying between them. Germline-derived CDR1 and CDR2 are SGHRS and YFSETQ. CDR3 nucleotides: TGCGCCAGCAAGACGGGGGGCCATGCCTACAATGAGCAGTTCTTC. Translating it yields CASKTGGHAYNEQFF. The variable domain in full, completed from reference TRBV5-1 and TRBJ2-1, reads KAGVTQTPRYLIKTRGQQVTLSCSPISGHRSVSWYQQTPGQGLQFLFEYFSETQRNKGNFPGRFSGRQFSNSRSEMNVSTLELGDSALYLCASKTGGHAYNEQFFGPGTRLTVL.

In this sample, this clonotype turned up a few times. The chain joins TRBV5-1 to TRBJ1-4; the match to TRBD1 covers 10 bases. CDR1 is SGHRS and CDR2 is YFSETQ in the germline V gene. CDR3 size: 17 residues. The ends lost 4 bases at V and 1 base at J; junction bases unmatched: 7. The CDR3 is CASSEGQGGGTNEKLFF. DNA of the CDR3: TGCGCCAGCAGCGAAGGACAGGGGGGCGGAACTAATGAAAAACTGTTTTTT.

V and J are TRBV12-3 or TRBV12-4 and TRBJ2-7; D not resolved. Trimming pared 5 bases from V and 1 base from J, leaving 6 bases between. This CDR3 is built from 12 residues. This CDR3 is CASSHASYEQYF. The CDR3 coding sequence is TGTGCCAGCAGTCATGCGTCCTACGAGCAGTACTTC.

The rearrangement links TRBV6-1 to TRBJ2-7, with 12 bases aligning to TRBD2. Trimming took 7 bases from V and 4 from J; bases not matched to a gene: 5. The CDR3 consists of 14 residues. Germline CDR1 MNHNS, CDR2 SASEGT. Here the CDR3 DNA reads TGTGCCAGCATTCTAGCGGGGGGGCAATACGAGCAGTACTTC. It specifies CASILAGGQYEQYF.

This clonotype was recorded a few times. The rearrangement uses TRBV5-1 and TRBJ2-2, with D unresolved. CDR3 length: 15 amino acids. In germline, CDR1 is SGHRS, CDR2 YFSETQ. V was shortened by 0 bases and J by 4 bases, with 10 bases between the two germline ends. The CDR3 nucleotides read TGCGCCAGCAGCTTGGTATCCCCCCCCACCGGGGAGCTGTTTTTT. The encoded protein is CASSLVSPPTGELFF.

This clonotype was observed many times. The chain couples TRBV15 to TRBJ2-5; D may be TRBD1 (6 bases). This CDR3 contains 15 residues. Per germline, CDR1 LNHNV and CDR2 YYDKDF (reference sequence). V dropped 1 base and J dropped 4 bases, with 13 bases sitting between them. The CDR3 DNA reads TGTGCCACCAGCAGAGGAATTCAGGGGTTAGAGACCCAGTACTTC. Translation: CATSRGIQGLETQYF.